This T cell receptor beta chain derives from a study of blood T cell repertoires in COVID-19. The wider study: PBMCs, B-cell-depleted T cells, or T cells provided the cDNA or gDNA that made up the material.

The CDR3 has 15 residues. Trimming removed 0 bases from V and 2 bases from J; junction bases left unmatched: 5. Germline CDR1 SGHRS, CDR2 YFSETQ. This table comes from immunoSEQ multiplex PCR, and its TCRdb copy is limited to in-frame clones, with some not included. Counted here are 80,000 to 100,000 clones, roughly 82% occurring once; the ten biggest clones make up roughly 11%. The TCR sequence derives from a man in his 70s with active or convalescent COVID-19. Material: peripheral blood. V is TRBV5-1 and J is TRBJ2-7, with 7 bases aligning to TRBD2. CDR3 region: CASSLGEGRTYEQYF. CDR3 nucleotides: TGCGCCAGCAGCTTGGGGGAGGGGAGGACCTACGAGCAGTACTTC. The full variable domain, completed using reference TRBV5-1 and TRBJ2-7, is KAGVTQTPRYLIKTRGQQVTLSCSPISGHRSVSWYQQTPGQGLQFLFEYFSETQRNKGNFPGRFSGRQFSNSRSEMNVSTLELGDSALYLCASSLGEGRTYEQYFGPGTRLTVT.